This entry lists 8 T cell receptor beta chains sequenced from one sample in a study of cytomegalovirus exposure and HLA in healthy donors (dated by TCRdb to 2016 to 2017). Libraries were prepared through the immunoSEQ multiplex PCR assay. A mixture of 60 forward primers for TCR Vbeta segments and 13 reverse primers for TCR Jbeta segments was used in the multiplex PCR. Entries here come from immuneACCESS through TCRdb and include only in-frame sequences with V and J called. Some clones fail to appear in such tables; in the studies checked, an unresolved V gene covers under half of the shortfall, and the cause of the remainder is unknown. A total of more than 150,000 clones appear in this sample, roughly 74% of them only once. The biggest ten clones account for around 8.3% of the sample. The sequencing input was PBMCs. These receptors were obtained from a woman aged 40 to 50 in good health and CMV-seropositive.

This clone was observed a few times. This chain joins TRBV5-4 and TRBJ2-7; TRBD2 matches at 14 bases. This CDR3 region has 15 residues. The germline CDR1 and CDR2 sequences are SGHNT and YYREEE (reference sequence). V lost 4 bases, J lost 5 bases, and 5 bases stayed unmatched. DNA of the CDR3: TGTGCCAGCAGCCCGGGACTAGCGGGGGTTCACGAGCAGTACTTC. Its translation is CASSPGLAGVHEQYF.

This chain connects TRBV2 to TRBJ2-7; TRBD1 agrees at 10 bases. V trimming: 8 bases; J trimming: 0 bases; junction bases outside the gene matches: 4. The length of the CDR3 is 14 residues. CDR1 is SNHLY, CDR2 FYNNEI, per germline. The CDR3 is CASARDRGSYEQYF. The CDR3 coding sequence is TGTGCCAGCGCCAGGGACAGGGGCTCCTACGAGCAGTACTTC.

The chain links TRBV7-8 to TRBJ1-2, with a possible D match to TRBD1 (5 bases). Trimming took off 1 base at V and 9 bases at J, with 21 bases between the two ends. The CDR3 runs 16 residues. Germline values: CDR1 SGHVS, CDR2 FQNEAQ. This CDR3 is CASSLVANGGRRSYTF. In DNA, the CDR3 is TGTGCCAGCAGCTTAGTTGCAAACGGGGGAAGAAGGAGCTACACCTTC.

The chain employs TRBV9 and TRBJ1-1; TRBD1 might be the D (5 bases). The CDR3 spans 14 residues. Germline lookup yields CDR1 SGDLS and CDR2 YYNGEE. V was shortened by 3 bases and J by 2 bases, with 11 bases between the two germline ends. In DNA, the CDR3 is TGTGCCAGCAGCGGCCTCACAGGTAACACTGAAGCTTTCTTT. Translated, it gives CASSGLTGNTEAFF.

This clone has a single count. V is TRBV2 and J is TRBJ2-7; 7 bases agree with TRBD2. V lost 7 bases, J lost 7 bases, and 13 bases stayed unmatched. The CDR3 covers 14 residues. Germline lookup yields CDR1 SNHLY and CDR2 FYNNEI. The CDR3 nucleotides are TGTGCCAGCAATACGGGAAGGCGGGGGTCTGAGCAGTACTTC. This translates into CASNTGRRGSEQYF.

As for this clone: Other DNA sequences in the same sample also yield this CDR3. CDR3: CASSLGGGSYEQYF. In DNA form, the CDR3 reads TGTGCCAGCAGCTTAGGGGGCGGCTCCTACGAGCAGTACTTC. The chain combines TRBV7-2 with TRBJ2-7; possible D gene TRBD1, 5 bases. The V gene lost 1 base and the J gene lost 0 bases, with 7 bases spanning the gap. Per germline, CDR1 SGHTA and CDR2 FQGNSA. CDR3 size: 14 residues.

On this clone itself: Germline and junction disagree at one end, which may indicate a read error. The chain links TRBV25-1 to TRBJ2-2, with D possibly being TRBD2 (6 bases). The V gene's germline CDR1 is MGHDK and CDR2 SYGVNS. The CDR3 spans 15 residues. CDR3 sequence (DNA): TGTGCCAGCAGTATGTGGGGCGGGACGTTGGGGGGGCTGTTTTTT. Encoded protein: CASSMWGGTLGGLFF.

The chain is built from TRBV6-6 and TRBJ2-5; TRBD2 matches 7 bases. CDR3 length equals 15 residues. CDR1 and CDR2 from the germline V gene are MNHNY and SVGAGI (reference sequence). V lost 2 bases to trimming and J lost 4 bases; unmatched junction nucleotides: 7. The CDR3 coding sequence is TGTGCCAGCAGTTACGGCGGGAGAGCGCGAGAGACCCAGTACTTC. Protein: CASSYGGRARETQYF.